This TCR beta chain comes out of a study of tumor-infiltrating lymphocytes in localized non-small cell lung cancer. At the level of the study: Resected tumor was paired with non-adjacent uninvolved lung from the same patient.

To note about this clone: The antigen is not known.

This table comes from immunoSEQ multiplex PCR, and its TCRdb copy is limited to in-frame clones, with some not included. This table holds about 14,000 clones, 60% to 80% found once. Study results and caveats: Available tissue quantity limited TCR sequencing to a patient subset. Tumor T-cell fraction from TCR sequencing was not associated with recurrence-free survival (p = 0.61).

Trimming stripped 1 base from V and 4 bases from J, with 7 bases between. The CDR3 is 13 residues long. From germline, CDR1 is SSHAT and CDR2 FNYEAQ (reference sequence). Sequenced: lung tumor tissue. This clonotype was obtained from a human donor with non-small cell lung cancer. The gene calls are TRBV7-7 and TRBJ2-5; D gene unclear. The CDR3 loop is CASSLVDLETQYF. The CDR3 DNA reads TGTGCCAGCAGCTTAGTGGACCTAGAGACCCAGTACTTC. The full variable domain, completed using reference TRBV7-7 and TRBJ2-5, is GAGVSQSPRYKVTKRGQDVTLRCDPISSHATLYWYQQALGQGPEFLTYFNYEAQPDKSGLPSDRFSAERPEGSISTLTIQRTEQRDSAMYRCASSLVDLETQYFGPGTRLLVL.